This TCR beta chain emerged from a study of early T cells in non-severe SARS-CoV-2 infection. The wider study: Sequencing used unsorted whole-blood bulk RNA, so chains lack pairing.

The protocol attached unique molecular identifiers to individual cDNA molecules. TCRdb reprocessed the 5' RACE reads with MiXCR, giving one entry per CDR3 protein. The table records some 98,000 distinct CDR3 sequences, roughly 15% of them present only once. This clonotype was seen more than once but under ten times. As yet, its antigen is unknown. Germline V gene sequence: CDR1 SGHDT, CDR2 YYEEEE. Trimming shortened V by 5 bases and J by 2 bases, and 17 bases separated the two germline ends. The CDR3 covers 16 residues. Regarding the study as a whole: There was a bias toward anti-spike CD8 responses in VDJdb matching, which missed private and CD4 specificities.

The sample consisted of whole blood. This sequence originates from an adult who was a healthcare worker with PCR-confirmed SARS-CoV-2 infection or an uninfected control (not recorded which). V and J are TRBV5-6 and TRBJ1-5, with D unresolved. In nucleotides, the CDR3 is TGTGCCAGCAGAACTGGTGGGCCAAGGGGCAATCAGCCCCAGCATTTT. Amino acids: CASRTGGPRGNQPQHF.